What follows is one TCR beta chain and its context. The data originate from a study of T cell responses to AZD1222 COVID-19 vaccine. Clones were read by immunoSEQ multiplex PCR, and TCRdb kept only the in-frame ones, dropping some. The sample holds more than 75,000 clones; around 88% are singletons and the top ten take 6.5% to 8%. CDR1 and CDR2 (germline): MDHEN, SYDVKM. V was cut by 4 bases and J by 5 bases, with 18 bases left in between. The CDR3 totals 16 residues. Sample: peripheral blood, taken on day 0 of AZD1222 vaccination. The V and J genes are TRBV28 and TRBJ2-1, with D perhaps matching TRBD1 (6 bases). This TCR was recovered from an adult in good health. The CDR3 sequence is CASSWWVAGADNEQFF. CDR3 DNA: TGTGCCAGCAGTTGGTGGGTAGCAGGGGCCGACAATGAGCAGTTCTTC.